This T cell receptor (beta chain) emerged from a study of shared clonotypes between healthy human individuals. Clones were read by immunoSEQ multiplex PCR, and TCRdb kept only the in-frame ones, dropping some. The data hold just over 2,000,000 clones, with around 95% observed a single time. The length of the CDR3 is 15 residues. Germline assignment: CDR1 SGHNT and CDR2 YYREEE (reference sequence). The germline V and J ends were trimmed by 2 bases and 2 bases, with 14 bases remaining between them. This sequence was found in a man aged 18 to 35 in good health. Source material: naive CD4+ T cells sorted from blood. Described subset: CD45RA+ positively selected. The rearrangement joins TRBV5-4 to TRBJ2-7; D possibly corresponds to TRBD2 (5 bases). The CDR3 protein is CASSFPGIGTYEQYF. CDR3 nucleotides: TGTGCCAGCAGCTTCCCCGGGATTGGGACCTACGAGCAGTACTTC.